The rows below give T cell receptor beta chains drawn from one sample of a study of human T cells and chemical hapten exposure. TCRdb re-called the RACE reads through MiXCR, storing one row per CDR3 protein. The sample carries about 30,000 distinct CDR3 sequences, 5% to 6% recorded once. Sequenced material: whole blood, taken in connection with sensitization to the hapten diphenylcyclopropenone (DPC). The receptors were gathered from a man aged 30-40 years with alopecia areata. Some clones in this sample may be carry-over from other donors' samples. Each CDR3 is given with its conserved first and last residue. A D gene is named only where the DNA matches it firmly. Rows may omit the clone size; those that give it use once, few, many or a size class.

many	TRBD2	TRBV7-2	TRBJ2-7	CASSPGTSGYEQYF	TGTGCCAGCAGCCCCGGGACTAGCGGTTACGAGCAGTACTTC
many	-	TRBV29-1	TRBJ2-7	CSVEVLAGEQYF	TGCAGCGTTGAAGTACTAGCCGGCGAGCAGTACTTC
many	TRBD1	TRBV27	TRBJ1-3	CASRDTGDMLNTIYF	TGTGCCAGCAGAGATACAGGGGATATGCTGAACACCATATATTTT
many	TRBD1	TRBV5-6	TRBJ2-5	CASSPLDRFQETQYF	TGTGCCAGCAGCCCCCTGGACAGGTTCCAAGAGACCCAGTACTTC
many	-	TRBV6-2/TRBV6-3	TRBJ1-6	CASSSQDTELNSPLHF	TGTGCCAGCAGTTCGCAGGATACAGAGCTTAATTCACCCCTCCACTTT
many	-	TRBV6-1	TRBJ1-5	CASSEDGGPGQPQHF	TGTGCCAGCAGTGAAGACGGGGGCCCGGGTCAGCCCCAGCATTTT
many	-	TRBV5-1	TRBJ1-1	CASSPEDRVTNSIPPAFF	TGCGCCAGCAGCCCTGAAGATCGAGTGACAAATAGTATCCCACCGGCTTTCTTT
many	-	TRBV18	TRBJ2-7	CASSPIGDLSSYEQYF	TGTGCCAGCTCACCAATCGGGGACTTAAGCTCCTACGAGCAGTACTTC
many	-	TRBV29-1	TRBJ2-5	CSVRQETQYF	TGCAGCGTTCGCCAAGAGACCCAGTACTTC
medium-sized	-	TRBV27	TRBJ1-1	CASSLGQPTEAFF	TGTGCCAGCAGTTTAGGACAGCCCACTGAAGCTTTCTTT
many	-	TRBV12-3/TRBV12-4	TRBJ1-3	CASSFTSSGNTIYF	TGTGCCAGCAGTTTCACGAGCTCTGGAAACACCATATATTTT
few	-	TRBV9	TRBJ2-2	CASSHPPGAPNTGELFF	TGTGCCAGCAGCCATCCTCCGGGGGCCCCGAACACCGGGGAGCTGTTTTTT
many	-	TRBV27	TRBJ2-2	CASSSPRLLYTGELFF	TGTGCCAGCAGTAGCCCGAGACTTTTATACACCGGGGAGCTGTTTTTT
many	-	TRBV2	TRBJ1-5	CASSAEGLVNQPQHF	TGTGCCAGCAGTGCCGAGGGGTTGGTCAATCAGCCCCAGCATTTT
many	-	TRBV7-9	TRBJ2-1	CASSLRLTGEYNEQFF	TGTGCCAGCAGCTTAAGGTTGACGGGGGAATACAATGAGCAGTTCTTC
many	TRBD1	TRBV7-9	TRBJ2-1	CASSRTGGLGEQFF	TGTGCCAGCAGCCGGACAGGGGGCCTAGGTGAGCAGTTCTTC
many	-	TRBV7-8	TRBJ1-1	CASSTGPLVSEAFF	TGTGCCAGCAGCACAGGGCCTCTCGTGTCTGAAGCTTTCTTT
many	-	TRBV12-3/TRBV12-4	TRBJ2-7	CASSLSGTGSYEQYF	TGTGCCAGCAGTTTATCAGGGACGGGGTCTTACGAGCAGTACTTC
many	-	TRBV20-1	TRBJ2-7	CSATGAGGSSYEQYF	TGCAGTGCCACGGGAGCGGGTGGGAGCTCCTACGAGCAGTACTTC
many	TRBD2	TRBV11-2	TRBJ2-4	CASSDKRGAKNIQYF	TGTGCCAGCAGCGACAAGCGGGGAGCCAAAAACATTCAGTACTTC
many	TRBD1	TRBV28	TRBJ2-7	CASSLGQGTYEQYF	TGTGCCAGCAGTTTGGGACAGGGCACCTACGAGCAGTACTTC
many	-	TRBV27	TRBJ2-2	CASSSTDTGELFF	TGTGCCAGCAGTTCTACAGACACCGGGGAGCTGTTTTTT
many	TRBD1	TRBV7-9	TRBJ1-4	CASSGTQGIEEKLFF	TGTGCCAGCAGCGGAACACAGGGGATCGAGGAAAAACTGTTTTTT
many	-	TRBV19	TRBJ2-1	CASSSWTSEDEQFF	TGTGCCAGTAGTTCCTGGACGTCTGAGGATGAGCAGTTCTTC
few	-	TRBV6-5	TRBJ2-5	CASSYSAAQETQYF	TGTGCCAGCAGTTACTCTGCGGCCCAAGAGACCCAGTACTTC
-	TRBD2	TRBV13	TRBJ2-2	CASSPSGGEVGELFF	TGTGCCAGCAGCCCCTCGGGGGGGGAAGTTGGGGAGCTGTTTTTT
few	TRBD1	TRBV12-3/TRBV12-4	TRBJ1-6	CASSSGQGRGSPLHF	TGTGCCAGCAGCAGCGGACAGGGACGAGGATCACCCCTCCACTTT
many	TRBD1	TRBV16	TRBJ2-7	CVSSPPGQGAYHSYEQYF	TGTGTCAGCAGCCCTCCGGGACAGGGGGCCTACCACTCCTACGAGCAGTACTTC
many	TRBD1	TRBV28	TRBJ1-1	CASSSDRAEAFF	TGTGCCAGCAGTTCCGACAGGGCTGAAGCTTTCTTT
many	-	TRBV4-1	TRBJ2-1	CASSPGVAETRNEQFF	TGCGCCAGCAGCCCAGGGGTAGCGGAGACGAGGAATGAGCAGTTCTTC
-	-	TRBV14	TRBJ2-3	CASSQMRTQYF	TGTGCCAGCAGCCAAATGCGGACGCAGTATTTT
many	-	TRBV11-3	TRBJ2-1	CASSRQTGGPYNEQFF	TGTGCCAGCAGCCGCCAAACCGGGGGGCCTTACAATGAGCAGTTCTTC
many	-	TRBV4-3	TRBJ1-1	CASSQINQRNTEAFF	TGCGCCAGCAGCCAGATCAACCAGAGGAACACTGAAGCTTTCTTT
many	TRBD1	TRBV7-2	TRBJ1-1	CASSLEVRGGTEAFF	TGTGCCAGCAGCTTAGAAGTCAGGGGGGGCACTGAAGCTTTCTTT
few	-	TRBV7-6	TRBJ2-1	CASSLGQDLYNEQFF	TGTGCCAGCAGCTTAGGACAGGACTTATACAATGAGCAGTTCTTC
many	-	TRBV27	TRBJ2-4	CASSGTLRSKNIQYF	TGTGCCAGCAGTGGGACCTTACGGTCCAAAAACATTCAGTACTTC
-	-	TRBV12-5	TRBJ2-5	CASGKQVLFQETQYF	TGTGCTAGTGGCAAACAGGTCCTCTTCCAAGAGACCCAGTACTTC
many	-	TRBV7-9	TRBJ2-6	CASSWDDSGANVLTF	TGTGCCAGCAGCTGGGACGACTCTGGGGCCAACGTCCTGACTTTC
many	-	TRBV4-1	TRBJ1-2	CASSQADVRGYGYTF	TGCGCCAGCAGCCAAGCCGACGTGCGAGGCTATGGCTACACCTTC
many	-	TRBV5-1	TRBJ2-7	CATKAPGQHLYEQYF	TGCGCCACCAAAGCCCCTGGACAGCACCTCTACGAGCAGTACTTC
many	-	TRBV6-5	TRBJ1-1	CASSAPRAAENTEAFF	TGTGCCAGCAGTGCACCCAGGGCGGCCGAGAACACTGAAGCTTTCTTT
many	-	TRBV6-2/TRBV6-3	TRBJ2-1	CASSKLTPNEQFF	TGTGCCAGCAGTAAACTCACTCCCAATGAGCAGTTCTTC
many	TRBD2	TRBV3-1	TRBJ2-1	CASSHSAGEGNEQFF	TGTGCCAGCAGCCATTCCGCGGGGGAGGGGAATGAGCAGTTCTTC
many	-	TRBV29-1	TRBJ1-2	CSVAPRANYGYTF	TGCAGCGTTGCCCCAAGGGCAAACTATGGCTACACCTTC